This TCR beta chain was recovered during a study of T cell changes during pregnancy in multiple sclerosis. The CDR3 spans 17 residues. Germline lookup yields CDR1 SGHNT and CDR2 YYREEE (reference sequence). After removal of 5 bases from V and 5 bases from J, the junction contained 15 bases not matched to a gene. The table came from immunoSEQ multiplex PCR; TCRdb's copy has only in-frame clones and leaves some out. The sample has tens of thousands of clones; 80% to 95% are singletons. This TCR was sampled from a female donor with multiple sclerosis, enrolled in a pregnancy study. V gene TRBV5-4 combines with J gene TRBJ1-1; TRBD1 matches 10 bases. The sample was peripheral blood, taken in the first trimester of pregnancy. The CDR3 region has the DNA TGTGCCAGCAGGGGGGACAGGGGATCTTCTGAGGGGACTGAAGCTTTCTTT. Protein: CASRGDRGSSEGTEAFF.